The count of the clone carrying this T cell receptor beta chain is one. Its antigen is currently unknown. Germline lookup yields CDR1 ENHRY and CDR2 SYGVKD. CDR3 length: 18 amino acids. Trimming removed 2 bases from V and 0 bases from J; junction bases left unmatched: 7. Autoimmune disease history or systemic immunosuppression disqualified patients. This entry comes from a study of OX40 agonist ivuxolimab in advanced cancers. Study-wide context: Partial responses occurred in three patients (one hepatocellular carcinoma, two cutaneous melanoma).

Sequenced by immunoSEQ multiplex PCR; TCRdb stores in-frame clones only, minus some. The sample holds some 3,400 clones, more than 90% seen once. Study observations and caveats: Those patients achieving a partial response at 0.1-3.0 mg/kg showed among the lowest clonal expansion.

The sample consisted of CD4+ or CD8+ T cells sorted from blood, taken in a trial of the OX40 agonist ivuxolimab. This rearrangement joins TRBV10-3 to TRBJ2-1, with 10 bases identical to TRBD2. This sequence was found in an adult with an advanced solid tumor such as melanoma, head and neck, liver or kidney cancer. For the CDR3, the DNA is TGTGCCATCAGTGAGCCTGGACTAGCGGAAAGCTCCTACAATGAGCAGTTCTTC. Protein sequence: CAISEPGLAESSYNEQFF.